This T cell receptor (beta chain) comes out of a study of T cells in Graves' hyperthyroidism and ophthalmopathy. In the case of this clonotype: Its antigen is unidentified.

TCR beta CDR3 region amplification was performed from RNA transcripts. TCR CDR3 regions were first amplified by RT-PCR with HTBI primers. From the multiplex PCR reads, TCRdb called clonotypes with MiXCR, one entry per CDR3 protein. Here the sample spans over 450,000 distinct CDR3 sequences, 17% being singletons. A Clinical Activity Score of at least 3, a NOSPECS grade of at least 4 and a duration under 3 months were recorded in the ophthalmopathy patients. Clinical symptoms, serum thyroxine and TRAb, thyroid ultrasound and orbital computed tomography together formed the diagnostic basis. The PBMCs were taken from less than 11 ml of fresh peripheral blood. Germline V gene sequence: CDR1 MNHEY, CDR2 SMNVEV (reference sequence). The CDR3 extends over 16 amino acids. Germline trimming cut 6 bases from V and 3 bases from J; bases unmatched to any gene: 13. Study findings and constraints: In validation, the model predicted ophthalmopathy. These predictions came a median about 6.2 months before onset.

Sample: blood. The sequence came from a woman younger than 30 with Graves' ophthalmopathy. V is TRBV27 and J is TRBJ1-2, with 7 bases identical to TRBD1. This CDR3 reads CASRADRVPPHYGYTF. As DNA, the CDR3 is TGTGCCAGCAGAGCCGACAGGGTGCCACCGCACTATGGCTACACCTTC.